This TCR beta chain was recorded in a study of vaccination and CD4 T cells after COVID-19. Study details: Each person enrolled got two BNT162b2 or mRNA-1273 vaccine doses.

Study observations and caveats: Among those convalescent, a median roughly 90% of reactive clones emerged solely post-vaccination. The median count of SARS-CoV-2-reactive clonotypes rose from about 22 to 38, not significantly.

The Oncomine TCR Beta short-read assay generated sequence data from the DNA of cultured CD4+ T cells. Genomic DNA from cultured CD4+ T cells was extracted. TCRdb re-called the PCR reads through MiXCR, storing one row per CDR3 protein. This sample has a few thousand distinct CDR3 sequences, with 48% found just once. On this clonotype itself: Its antigen is not identified.

Germline values: CDR1 LNHNV, CDR2 YYDKDF (reference sequence). CDR3 length equals 15 residues. Deletions cut 1 base from V and 6 bases from J, with 13 bases between. Treatment reported: approximately 11-day PBMC culture with coronavirus spike peptide pools or control peptides (ViraFEST assay). The sample consisted of CD4+ T cells from blood, cultured in vitro. The chain is built from TRBV15 and TRBJ2-1; D call uncertain. The source of this sequence is a human donor who had recovered from COVID-19. CDR3: CATSRGATARNEQFF. As DNA, the CDR3 is TGTGCCACCAGCAGAGGGGCTACTGCCCGCAATGAGCAGTTCTTC.